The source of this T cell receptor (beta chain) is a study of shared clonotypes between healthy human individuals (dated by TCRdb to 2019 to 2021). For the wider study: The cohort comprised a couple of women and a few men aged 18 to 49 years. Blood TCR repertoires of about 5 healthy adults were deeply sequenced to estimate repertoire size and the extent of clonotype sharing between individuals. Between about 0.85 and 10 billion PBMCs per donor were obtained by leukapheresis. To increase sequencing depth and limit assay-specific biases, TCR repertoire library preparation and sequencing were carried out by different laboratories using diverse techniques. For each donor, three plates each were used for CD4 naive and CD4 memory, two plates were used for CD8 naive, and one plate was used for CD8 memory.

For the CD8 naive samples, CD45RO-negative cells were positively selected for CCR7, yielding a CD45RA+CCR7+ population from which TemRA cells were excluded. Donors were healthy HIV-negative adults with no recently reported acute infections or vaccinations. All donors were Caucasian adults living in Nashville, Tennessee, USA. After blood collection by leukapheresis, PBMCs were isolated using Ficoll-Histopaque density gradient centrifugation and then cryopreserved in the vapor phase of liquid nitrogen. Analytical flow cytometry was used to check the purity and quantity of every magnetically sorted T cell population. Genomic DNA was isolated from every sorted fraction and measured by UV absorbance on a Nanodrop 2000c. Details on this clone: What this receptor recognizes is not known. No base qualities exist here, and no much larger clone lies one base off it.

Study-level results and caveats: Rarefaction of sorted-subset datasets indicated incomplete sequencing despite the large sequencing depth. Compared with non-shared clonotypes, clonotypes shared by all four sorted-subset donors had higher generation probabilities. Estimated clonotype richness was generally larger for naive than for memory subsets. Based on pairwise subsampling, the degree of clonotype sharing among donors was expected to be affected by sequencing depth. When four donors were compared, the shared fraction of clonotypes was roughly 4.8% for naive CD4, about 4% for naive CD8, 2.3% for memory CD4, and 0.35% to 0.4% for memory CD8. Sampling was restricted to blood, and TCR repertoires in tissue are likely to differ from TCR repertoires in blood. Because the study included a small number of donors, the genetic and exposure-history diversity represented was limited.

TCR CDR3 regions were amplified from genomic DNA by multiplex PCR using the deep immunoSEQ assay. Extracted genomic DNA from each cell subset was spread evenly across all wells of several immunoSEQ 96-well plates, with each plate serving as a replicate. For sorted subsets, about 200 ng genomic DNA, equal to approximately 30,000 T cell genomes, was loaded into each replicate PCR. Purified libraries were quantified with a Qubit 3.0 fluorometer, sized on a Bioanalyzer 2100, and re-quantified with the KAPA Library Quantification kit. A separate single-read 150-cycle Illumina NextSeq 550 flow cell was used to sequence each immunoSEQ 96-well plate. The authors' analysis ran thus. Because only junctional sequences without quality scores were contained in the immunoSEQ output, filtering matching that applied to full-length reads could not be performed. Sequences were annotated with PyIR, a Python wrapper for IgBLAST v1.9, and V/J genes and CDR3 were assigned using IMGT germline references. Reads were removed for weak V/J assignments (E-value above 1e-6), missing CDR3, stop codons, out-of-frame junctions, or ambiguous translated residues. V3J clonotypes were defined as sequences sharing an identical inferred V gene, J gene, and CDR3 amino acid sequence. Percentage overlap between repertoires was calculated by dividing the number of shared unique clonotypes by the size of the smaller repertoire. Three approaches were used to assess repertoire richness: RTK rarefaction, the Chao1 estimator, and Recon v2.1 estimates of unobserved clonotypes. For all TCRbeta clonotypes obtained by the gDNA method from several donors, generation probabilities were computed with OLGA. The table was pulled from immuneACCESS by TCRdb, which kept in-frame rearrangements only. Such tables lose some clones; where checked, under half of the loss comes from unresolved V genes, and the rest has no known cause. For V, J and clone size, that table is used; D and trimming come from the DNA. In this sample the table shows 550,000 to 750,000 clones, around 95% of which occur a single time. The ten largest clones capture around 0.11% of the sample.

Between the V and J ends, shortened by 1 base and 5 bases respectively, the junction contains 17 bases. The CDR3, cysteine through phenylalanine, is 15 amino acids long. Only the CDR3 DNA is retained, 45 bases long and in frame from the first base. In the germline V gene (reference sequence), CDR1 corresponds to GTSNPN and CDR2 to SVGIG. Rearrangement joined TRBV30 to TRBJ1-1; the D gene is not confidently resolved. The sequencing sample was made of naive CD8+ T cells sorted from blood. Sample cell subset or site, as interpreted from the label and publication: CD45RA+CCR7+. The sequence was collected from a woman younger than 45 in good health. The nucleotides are TGTGCCTGGAGTGAAAGGACGGAGGGTTTAACTGAAGCTTTCTTT. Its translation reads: CAWSERTEGLTEAFF.